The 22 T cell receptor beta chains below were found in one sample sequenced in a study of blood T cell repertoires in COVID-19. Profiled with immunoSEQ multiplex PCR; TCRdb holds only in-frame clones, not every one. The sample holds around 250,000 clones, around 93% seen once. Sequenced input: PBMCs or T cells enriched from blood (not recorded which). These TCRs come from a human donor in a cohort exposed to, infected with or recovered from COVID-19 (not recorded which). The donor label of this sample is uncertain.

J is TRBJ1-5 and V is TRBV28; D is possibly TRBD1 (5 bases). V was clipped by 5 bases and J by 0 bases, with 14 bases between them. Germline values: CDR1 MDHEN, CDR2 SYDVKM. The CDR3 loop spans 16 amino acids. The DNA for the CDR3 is TGTGCCAGCAGTCAGGGAGGCAGGGATAGCAATCAGCCCCAGCATTTT. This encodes CASSQGGRDSNQPQHF.

The CDR3 loop is CASRYLGGFDGANVLTF. The DNA of the CDR3 is TGTGCCAGCAGATACCTCGGGGGGTTTGATGGGGCCAACGTCCTGACTTTC. This rearrangement joins TRBV6-2 or TRBV6-3 to TRBJ2-6, with TRBD2 identical over 7 bases. The CDR3 covers 17 residues. V lost 6 bases and J lost 3; bases outside the gene matches: 11. Germline assignment: CDR1 MNHEY and CDR2 SVGEGT.

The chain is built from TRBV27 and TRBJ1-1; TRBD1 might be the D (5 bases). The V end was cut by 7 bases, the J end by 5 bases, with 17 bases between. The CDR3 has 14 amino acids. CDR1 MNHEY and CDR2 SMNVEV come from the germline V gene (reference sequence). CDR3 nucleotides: TGTGCCAGCATTGGGGAAACAGGAAATACTGAAGCTTTCTTT. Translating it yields CASIGETGNTEAFF.

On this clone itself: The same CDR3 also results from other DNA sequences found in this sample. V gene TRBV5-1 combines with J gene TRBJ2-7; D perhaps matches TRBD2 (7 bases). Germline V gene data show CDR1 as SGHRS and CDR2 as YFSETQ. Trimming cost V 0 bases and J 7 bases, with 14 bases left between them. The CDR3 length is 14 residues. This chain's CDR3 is CASSLEGGLGEQYF. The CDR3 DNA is TGCGCCAGCAGCTTGGAGGGGGGGTTAGGGGAGCAGTACTTC.

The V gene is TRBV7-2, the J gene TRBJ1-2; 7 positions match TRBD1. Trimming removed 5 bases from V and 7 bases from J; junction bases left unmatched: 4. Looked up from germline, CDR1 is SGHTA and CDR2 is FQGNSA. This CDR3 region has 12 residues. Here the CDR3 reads CASSRQGGGYTF. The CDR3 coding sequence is TGTGCCAGCAGCCGACAGGGCGGTGGCTACACCTTC.

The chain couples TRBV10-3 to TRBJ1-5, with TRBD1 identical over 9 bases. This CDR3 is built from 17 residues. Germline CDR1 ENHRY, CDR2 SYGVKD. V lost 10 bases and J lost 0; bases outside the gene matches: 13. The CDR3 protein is CATSPDRGLDSNQPQHF. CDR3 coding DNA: TGTGCCACCTCTCCGGACAGGGGCTTGGATAGCAATCAGCCCCAGCATTTT.

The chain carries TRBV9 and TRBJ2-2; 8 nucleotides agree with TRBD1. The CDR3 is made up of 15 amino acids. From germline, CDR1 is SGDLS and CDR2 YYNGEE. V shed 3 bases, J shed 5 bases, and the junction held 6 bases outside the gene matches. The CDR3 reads CASSEDRVLTGELFF. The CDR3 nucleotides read TGTGCCAGCAGCGAGGACAGGGTTTTAACCGGGGAGCTGTTTTTT.

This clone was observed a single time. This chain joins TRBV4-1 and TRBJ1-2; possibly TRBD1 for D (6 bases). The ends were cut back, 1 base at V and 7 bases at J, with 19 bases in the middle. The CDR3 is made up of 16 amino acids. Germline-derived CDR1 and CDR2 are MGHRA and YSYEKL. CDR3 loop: CASSQGLPGASGGYTF. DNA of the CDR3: TGCGCCAGCAGCCAAGGACTCCCAGGGGCTTCGGGTGGCTACACCTTC.

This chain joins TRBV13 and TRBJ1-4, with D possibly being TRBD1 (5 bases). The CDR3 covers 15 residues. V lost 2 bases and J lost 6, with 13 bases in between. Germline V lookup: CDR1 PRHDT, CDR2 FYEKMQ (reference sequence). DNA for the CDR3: TGTGCCAGCAGCTTATCTGACAGATTGGATGAAAAACTGTTTTTT. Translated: CASSLSDRLDEKLFF.

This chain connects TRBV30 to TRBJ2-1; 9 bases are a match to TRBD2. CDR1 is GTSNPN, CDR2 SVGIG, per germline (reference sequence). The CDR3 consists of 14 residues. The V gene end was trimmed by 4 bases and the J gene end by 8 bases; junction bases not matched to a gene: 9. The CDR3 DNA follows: TGTGCCTGGAAGGCGGGGGGGTTTTATGATGAGCAGTTCTTC. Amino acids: CAWKAGGFYDEQFF.

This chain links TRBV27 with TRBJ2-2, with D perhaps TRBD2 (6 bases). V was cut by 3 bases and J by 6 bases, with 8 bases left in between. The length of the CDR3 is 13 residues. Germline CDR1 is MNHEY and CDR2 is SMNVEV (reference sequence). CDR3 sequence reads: CASSFSGAGELFF. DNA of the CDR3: TGTGCCAGCAGTTTTAGCGGAGCCGGGGAGCTGTTTTTT.

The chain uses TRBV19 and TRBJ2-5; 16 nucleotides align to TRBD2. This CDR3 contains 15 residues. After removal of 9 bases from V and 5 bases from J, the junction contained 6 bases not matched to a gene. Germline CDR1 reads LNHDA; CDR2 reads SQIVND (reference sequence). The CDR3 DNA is TGTGCCAGCGGGACTAGCGGGGGGGCCGGGGAGACCCAGTACTTC. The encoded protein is CASGTSGGAGETQYF.

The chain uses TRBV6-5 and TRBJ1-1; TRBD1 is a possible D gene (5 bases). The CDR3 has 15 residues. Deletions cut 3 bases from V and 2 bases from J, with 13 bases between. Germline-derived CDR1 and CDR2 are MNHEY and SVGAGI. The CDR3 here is CASSYTQGPNTEAFF. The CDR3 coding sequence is TGTGCCAGCAGTTATACCCAGGGCCCCAACACTGAAGCTTTCTTT.

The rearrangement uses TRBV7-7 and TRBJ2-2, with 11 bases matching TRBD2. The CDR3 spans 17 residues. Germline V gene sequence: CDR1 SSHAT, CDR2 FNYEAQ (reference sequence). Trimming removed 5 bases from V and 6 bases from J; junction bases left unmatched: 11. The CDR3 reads CASSPSGLAVSPGELFF. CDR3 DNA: TGTGCCAGCAGCCCATCGGGACTAGCGGTTTCTCCCGGGGAGCTGTTTTTT.

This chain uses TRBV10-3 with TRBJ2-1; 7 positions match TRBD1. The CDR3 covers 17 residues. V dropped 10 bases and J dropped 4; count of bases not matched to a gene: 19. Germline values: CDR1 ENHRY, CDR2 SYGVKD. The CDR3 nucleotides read TGTGCCACCACCGCCGAGATGACAGGGCTCGTATACAATGAGCAGTTCTTC. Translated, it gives CATTAEMTGLVYNEQFF.

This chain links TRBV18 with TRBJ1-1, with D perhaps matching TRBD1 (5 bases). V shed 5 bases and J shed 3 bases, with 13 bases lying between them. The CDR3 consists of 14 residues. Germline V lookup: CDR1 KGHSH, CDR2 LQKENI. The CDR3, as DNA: TGTGCCAGCTCAGTCGGGGGGTACGACACTGAAGCTTTCTTT. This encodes CASSVGGYDTEAFF. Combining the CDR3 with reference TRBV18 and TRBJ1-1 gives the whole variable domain NAGVMQNPRHLVRRRGQEARLRCSPMKGHSHVYWYRQLPEEGLKFMVYLQKENIIDESGMPKERFSAEFPKEGPSILRIQQVVRGDSAAYFCASSVGGYDTEAFFGQGTRLTVV.

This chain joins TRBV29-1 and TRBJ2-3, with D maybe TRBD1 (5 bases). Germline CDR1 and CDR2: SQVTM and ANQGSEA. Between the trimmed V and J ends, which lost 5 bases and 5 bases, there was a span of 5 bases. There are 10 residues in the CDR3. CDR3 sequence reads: CSVQGDTQYF. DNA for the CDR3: TGCAGCGTTCAGGGAGATACGCAGTATTTT.

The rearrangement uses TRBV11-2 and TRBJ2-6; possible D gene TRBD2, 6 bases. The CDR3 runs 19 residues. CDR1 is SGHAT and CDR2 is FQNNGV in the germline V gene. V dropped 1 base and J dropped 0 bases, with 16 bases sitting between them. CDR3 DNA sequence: TGTGCCAGCAGCTTAGTGCTCGGAGGGGAAAGCTCTGGGGCCAACGTCCTGACTTTC. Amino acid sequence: CASSLVLGGESSGANVLTF.

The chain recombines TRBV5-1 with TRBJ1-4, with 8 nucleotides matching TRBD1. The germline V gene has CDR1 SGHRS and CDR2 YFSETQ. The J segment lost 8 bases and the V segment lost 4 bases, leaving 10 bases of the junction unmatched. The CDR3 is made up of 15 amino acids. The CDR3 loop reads CASSPQDRASEKLFF. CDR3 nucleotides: TGCGCCAGCAGCCCACAGGACAGGGCAAGCGAAAAACTGTTTTTT.

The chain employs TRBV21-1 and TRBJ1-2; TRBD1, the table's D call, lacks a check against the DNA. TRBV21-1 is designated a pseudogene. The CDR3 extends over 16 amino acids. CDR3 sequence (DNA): TGTGCCAGCAGCCTAATACAGGGGAAAACTAACTATGGCTACACCTTC. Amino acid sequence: CASSLIQGKTNYGYTF.

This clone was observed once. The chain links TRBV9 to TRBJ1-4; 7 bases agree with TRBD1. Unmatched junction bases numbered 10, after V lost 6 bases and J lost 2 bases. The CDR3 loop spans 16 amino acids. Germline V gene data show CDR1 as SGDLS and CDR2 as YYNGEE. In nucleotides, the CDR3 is TGTGCCAGCACCCGCGGACAGGAGCGCACTAATGAAAAACTGTTTTTT. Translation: CASTRGQERTNEKLFF.

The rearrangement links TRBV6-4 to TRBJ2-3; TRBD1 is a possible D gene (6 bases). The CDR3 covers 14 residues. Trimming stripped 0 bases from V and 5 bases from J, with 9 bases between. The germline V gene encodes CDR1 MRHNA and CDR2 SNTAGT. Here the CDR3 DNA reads TGTGCCAGCAGTGACTCGGTCAGGGGAGATACGCAGTATTTT. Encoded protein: CASSDSVRGDTQYF.